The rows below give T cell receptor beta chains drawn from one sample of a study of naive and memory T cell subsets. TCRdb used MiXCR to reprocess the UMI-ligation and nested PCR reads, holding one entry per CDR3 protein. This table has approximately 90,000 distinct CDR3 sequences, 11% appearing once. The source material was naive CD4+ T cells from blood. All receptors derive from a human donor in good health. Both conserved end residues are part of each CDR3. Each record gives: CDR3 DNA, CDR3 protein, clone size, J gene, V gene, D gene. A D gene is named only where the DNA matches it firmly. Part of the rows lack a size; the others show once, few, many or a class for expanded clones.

cdr3_nt: TGTGCCAGCAGTGAAGGGACGGTATTTGCAGATACGCAGTATTTT; cdr3_aa: CASSEGTVFADTQYF; clone_size: many; j_call: TRBJ2-3; v_call: TRBV28; d_call: -
cdr3_nt: TGTGCCACCAGTGCCTCTAGCGCGAGTGGGGGGGATACGCAGTATTTT; cdr3_aa: CATSASSASGGDTQYF; clone_size: -; j_call: TRBJ2-3; v_call: TRBV24-1; d_call: -
cdr3_nt: TGTGCCAGAAACCAAGGGGGCGGTGAGCAGTTCTTC; cdr3_aa: CARNQGGGEQFF; clone_size: many; j_call: TRBJ2-1; v_call: TRBV5-3; d_call: TRBD1
cdr3_nt: TGCAGTGCTAGAGATAGTGGCGGGAAGCGGCCCTACAAGCAGTACTTC; cdr3_aa: CSARDSGGKRPYKQYF; clone_size: -; j_call: TRBJ2-7; v_call: TRBV20-1; d_call: -
cdr3_nt: TGTGCCAGCACCAGGCGTGGCACAGATACGCAGTATTTT; cdr3_aa: CASTRRGTDTQYF; clone_size: few; j_call: TRBJ2-3; v_call: TRBV28; d_call: -
cdr3_nt: TGTGCCATCAGTGAAAAGGGATTCGAGCAGTACTTC; cdr3_aa: CAISEKGFEQYF; clone_size: many; j_call: TRBJ2-7; v_call: TRBV10-3; d_call: -
cdr3_nt: TGTGCCAGTAGTATAGACCCCGGTGGGAGGGGTGATACGCAGTATTTT; cdr3_aa: CASSIDPGGRGDTQYF; clone_size: -; j_call: TRBJ2-3; v_call: TRBV19; d_call: TRBD2
cdr3_nt: TGCAGTGCCGCCCCGACAGCTAGCAATCAGCCCCAGCATTTT; cdr3_aa: CSAAPTASNQPQHF; clone_size: -; j_call: TRBJ1-5; v_call: TRBV20-1; d_call: -
cdr3_nt: TGTGCCAGCAGACAGGGGGCGCAAGCTTTCTTT; cdr3_aa: CASRQGAQAFF; clone_size: -; j_call: TRBJ1-1; v_call: TRBV12-3/TRBV12-4; d_call: TRBD1
cdr3_nt: TGTGCCAGCAGCTTGGCTTTCGGGGGGCTCGACGAGCAGTACTTC; cdr3_aa: CASSLAFGGLDEQYF; clone_size: many; j_call: TRBJ2-7; v_call: TRBV5-5; d_call: -
cdr3_nt: TGTGCCAGCAGCTTAACGGGGCGAGAGACCCAGTACTTC; cdr3_aa: CASSLTGRETQYF; clone_size: -; j_call: TRBJ2-5; v_call: TRBV11-3; d_call: -
cdr3_nt: TGCAGTGCTAGGGACTGGTCGGGGAACACTGAAGCTTTCTTT; cdr3_aa: CSARDWSGNTEAFF; clone_size: -; j_call: TRBJ1-1; v_call: TRBV20-1; d_call: -
cdr3_nt: TGTGCCACCAGTGAGAAAGCAGATACGCAGTATTTT; cdr3_aa: CATSEKADTQYF; clone_size: few; j_call: TRBJ2-3; v_call: TRBV24-1; d_call: -
cdr3_nt: TGTGCCAGCAGCTCTGGACAGGCGGGCAATCAGCCCCAGCATTTT; cdr3_aa: CASSSGQAGNQPQHF; clone_size: -; j_call: TRBJ1-5; v_call: TRBV12-3/TRBV12-4; d_call: TRBD1
cdr3_nt: -; cdr3_aa: CASSFGNGSDGYTF; clone_size: -; j_call: TRBJ1-2; v_call: TRBV2; d_call: -
cdr3_nt: TGTGCCAGCAGCTTAAAGGATACGCAGTATTTT; cdr3_aa: CASSLKDTQYF; clone_size: many; j_call: TRBJ2-3; v_call: TRBV7-9; d_call: -
cdr3_nt: TGTGCCAGCAGCGCACTGGGACCCAATCAGCCCCAGCATTTT; cdr3_aa: CASSALGPNQPQHF; clone_size: -; j_call: TRBJ1-5; v_call: TRBV2; d_call: -
cdr3_nt: TGTGCCAGCAGCCAAGCTGGCAGGCTGAACACTGAAGCTTTCTTT; cdr3_aa: CASSQAGRLNTEAFF; clone_size: few; j_call: TRBJ1-1; v_call: TRBV3-1; d_call: -
cdr3_nt: TGTGCCAGCAGCTTAGACCGGGCGGCAAACATTCAGTACTTC; cdr3_aa: CASSLDRAANIQYF; clone_size: -; j_call: TRBJ2-4; v_call: TRBV11-2; d_call: -
cdr3_nt: TGTGCCAGCAGCCGGCCCCAGGGCAGCGGGGGGGCAGGGAATGAGCAGTTCTTC; cdr3_aa: CASSRPQGSGGAGNEQFF; clone_size: -; j_call: TRBJ2-1; v_call: TRBV7-2; d_call: TRBD2
cdr3_nt: TGCAGTGCCATTTCGAGAGCGGGGGGCTGTGATACGCAGTATTTT; cdr3_aa: CSAISRAGGCDTQYF; clone_size: -; j_call: TRBJ2-3; v_call: TRBV20-1; d_call: TRBD2
cdr3_nt: TGTGCCAGCAGTATACACCTCGGGACAGCCTACGAGCAGTACTTC; cdr3_aa: CASSIHLGTAYEQYF; clone_size: few; j_call: TRBJ2-7; v_call: TRBV11-1; d_call: TRBD1
cdr3_nt: TGTGCCAGCAGTTTAGGCGGGTCCCTGGGGGAAAAACTGTTTTTT; cdr3_aa: CASSLGGSLGEKLFF; clone_size: -; j_call: TRBJ1-4; v_call: TRBV12-3/TRBV12-4; d_call: -
cdr3_nt: TGCAGTGCTAGAGATACAAGCGGGAGGTGGGATACGCAGTATTTT; cdr3_aa: CSARDTSGRWDTQYF; clone_size: few; j_call: TRBJ2-3; v_call: TRBV20-1; d_call: TRBD2
cdr3_nt: TGCGCCAGCAGCCGGACTAGCGGGGGGCCGGCCTACGAGCAGTACTTC; cdr3_aa: CASSRTSGGPAYEQYF; clone_size: few; j_call: TRBJ2-7; v_call: TRBV5-1; d_call: TRBD2